Presented here are 17 T cell receptor beta chains from one specimen sequenced in a study of metastatic and nonmetastatic thyroid tumors. From the PCR reads, TCRdb re-called clones with MiXCR. This sample carries tens of thousands of clones, approximately 22% of them seen once, and the ten largest clones take about 4%. Ahead of thyroid surgery, no patient had received treatment of any kind. Sequenced material: blood. The receptors derive from a female donor with papillary thyroid cancer or a benign thyroid nodule (not recorded which). Some clones in this sample may be carry-over from other donors' samples.

This clone appeared many times. The J gene is TRBJ2-4, the V gene TRBV4-1; the match to TRBD2 covers 7 bases. V dropped 9 bases and J dropped 0; count of bases not matched to a gene: 5. Germline V gives CDR1 MGHRA, CDR2 YSYEKL. This CDR3 has 14 residues. This CDR3 reads CASTSVLAKNIQYF. CDR3 nucleotide sequence: TGCGCCAGTACTAGCGTTCTAGCCAAAAACATTCAGTACTTC.

This clone was counted many times. Other DNA sequences within the sample encode an identical CDR3. The J gene is TRBJ2-6, the V gene TRBV6-1; D unresolved. Germline-derived CDR1 and CDR2 are MNHNS and SASEGT. Trimming shortened V by 8 bases and J by 0 bases, and 5 bases separated the two germline ends. The CDR3 has 13 residues. The CDR3 nucleotides read TGTGCCAGCTCGGACTCTGGGGCCAACGTCCTGACTTTC. Translation: CASSDSGANVLTF.

The J gene is TRBJ2-7, the V gene TRBV5-1, with TRBD2 matching over 7 bases. With 4 bases clipped from V and 0 bases from J, the junction kept 25 bases outside the gene matches. The germline V gene has CDR1 SGHRS and CDR2 YFSETQ. The CDR3 has 21 residues. The CDR3 loop is CASSLIPLRDSPGGTSYEQYF. CDR3 coding DNA: TGCGCCAGCAGCCTGATACCGCTCCGGGACTCGCCGGGGGGAACCTCCTACGAGCAGTACTTC.

About this clone: This may be a read error, as it is one base from a much larger clone. Other DNA sequences from this sample encode an identical CDR3 as well. DNA of the CDR3: TGCAGCGTTGAAGGTGGGAATGAGCAGTTCTTC. Its protein product is CSVEGGNEQFF. The chain uses TRBV29-1 and TRBJ2-1, with unresolved D. The CDR3 totals 11 residues. The germline V and J ends were trimmed by 1 base and 7 bases, with 5 bases remaining between them. The germline V gene encodes CDR1 SQVTM and CDR2 ANQGSEA.

A word on this clone: Since no conserved phenylalanine or tryptophan closes the CDR3, a read error is the likely cause. The rearrangement joins TRBV6-1 to TRBJ2-1; the match to TRBD2 covers 8 bases. This CDR3 has 15 amino acids. The V gene end was trimmed by 6 bases and the J gene end by 8 bases; junction bases not matched to a gene: 12. Germline-derived CDR1 and CDR2 are MNHNS and SASEGT. The CDR3 is CASRRQNSGNYEQFC. Here the CDR3 DNA reads TGTGCCAGCAGACGACAAAATAGCGGGAACTATGAGCAGTTCTGC.

V gene TRBV9 combines with J gene TRBJ2-1; 10 bases fit TRBD1. Germline-derived CDR1 and CDR2 are SGDLS and YYNGEE. There are 15 residues in the CDR3. The junction had 7 bases not matched to a gene; V was cut back by 3 bases and J by 7 bases. The CDR3 loop reads CASSATGGADNEQFF. The DNA for the CDR3 is TGTGCCAGCAGCGCGACAGGGGGCGCCGATAATGAGCAGTTCTTC.

The rearrangement joins TRBV18 to TRBJ1-4, with 10 bases that match TRBD1. Germline lookup yields CDR1 KGHSH and CDR2 LQKENI. With 6 bases clipped from V and 1 base from J, the junction kept 5 bases outside the gene matches. This CDR3 spans 16 amino acids. CDR3 loop: CASSQGQGVTNEKLFF. In nucleotides, the CDR3 is TGTGCCAGCTCTCAAGGACAGGGGGTAACTAATGAAAAACTGTTTTTT.

This clone was recorded many times. The rearrangement joins TRBV29-1 to TRBJ1-1, with TRBD1 matching over 9 bases. Trimming at V came to 5 bases and at J to 1 base, leaving 5 bases not matched to a gene. CDR1 and CDR2 from the germline V gene are SQVTM and ANQGSEA. This CDR3 is 14 amino acids long. Here the CDR3 reads CSVLGGQGNTEAFF. The CDR3 bases are TGCAGCGTTCTGGGGGGACAGGGGAACACTGAAGCTTTCTTT.

As to this clone: Just one base apart from a much larger clone, this may be a read error. J is TRBJ2-2 and V is TRBV29-1; 8 bases are a match to TRBD1. Germline CDR1 and CDR2: SQVTM and ANQGSEA. The CDR3 is 14 amino acids. CDR3 loop: CSVARTGNTWELFF. In DNA, the CDR3 is TGCAGCGTTGCTAGGACAGGGAACACCTGGGAGCTGTTTTTT.

This clone occurred many times. The rearrangement links TRBV6-1 to TRBJ2-3; D is unresolved. CDR1 and CDR2 from the germline V gene are MNHNS and SASEGT. The V end lost 5 bases, the J end lost 1 base, and 4 bases lay between the germline ends. CDR3 length: 12 residues. For the CDR3, the DNA is TGTGCCAGCAGTCGGGGCACAGATACGCAGTATTTT. It specifies CASSRGTDTQYF.

The chain combines TRBV18 with TRBJ2-4; tentatively, D is TRBD1 (5 bases). Germline V gene sequence: CDR1 KGHSH, CDR2 LQKENI. The V and J ends lost 4 bases and 6 bases respectively, with 16 bases between them. This CDR3 contains 15 residues. Here the CDR3 DNA reads TGTGCCAGCTCACGCCCCGGTGGGGCGCTAAACATTCAGTACTTC. Encoded protein: CASSRPGGALNIQYF. Combining the CDR3 with reference TRBV18 and TRBJ2-4 gives the whole variable domain NAGVMQNPRHLVRRRGQEARLRCSPMKGHSHVYWYRQLPEEGLKFMVYLQKENIIDESGMPKERFSAEFPKEGPSILRIQQVVRGDSAAYFCASSRPGGALNIQYFGAGTRLSVL.

This chain joins TRBV20-1 and TRBJ2-3, with D hard to call. The CDR3 runs to 15 residues. The V end lost 6 bases, the J end lost 2 bases, and 18 bases lay between the germline ends. Germline CDR1 reads DFQATT; CDR2 reads SNEGSKA (reference sequence). The CDR3 reads CSAKYPRDNTDTQYF. CDR3 sequence (DNA): TGCAGTGCAAAGTACCCCCGTGACAACACAGATACGCAGTATTTT.

In the case of this clone: One junction end does not reproduce the germline sequence, and a read error may be involved. J is TRBJ2-3 and V is TRBV12-3 or TRBV12-4, with D maybe TRBD1 (5 bases). The CDR3 covers 13 residues. The CDR3 bases are TGTGCCAGCACTAGACAGTTTGAAGATACTCAGTATTTT. Protein product: CASTRQFEDTQYF.

Here the CDR3 reads CASMPYSDKYGELFF. The CDR3 DNA reads as TGTGCCAGCATGCCTTACAGTGATAAGTACGGGGAGCTGTTTTTT. The genes are TRBV25-1 and TRBJ2-2, with no clear D. From germline, CDR1 is MGHDK and CDR2 SYGVNS. Trimming removed 7 bases from V and 7 bases from J, with 19 bases in between. The CDR3 is 15 residues long.

This clone was observed many times. The chain is built from TRBV11-2 and TRBJ2-5; no clear D. There are 14 residues in the CDR3. Germline values: CDR1 SGHAT, CDR2 FQNNGV. V lost 1 base to trimming and J lost 0 bases, with 6 bases between them. CDR3 in amino acids: CASSLGPYQETQYF. CDR3 in DNA: TGTGCCAGCAGCTTAGGTCCCTACCAAGAGACCCAGTACTTC.

This clone was found many times. The chain has TRBV6-1 and TRBJ1-4; D is perhaps TRBD1 (6 bases). Germline lookup yields CDR1 MNHNS and CDR2 SASEGT. V lost 7 bases and J lost 8, with 20 bases in between. CDR3 length equals 15 residues. The CDR3 DNA reads TGTGCCAGCACCCGAACAGGGAGTCGGCAAGAAAAACTGTTTTTT. Its translation is CASTRTGSRQEKLFF.

This clone showed up many times. This chain links TRBV27 with TRBJ2-3, with TRBD2 matching 10 bases. The CDR3 has 14 residues. The germline CDR1 and CDR2 sequences are MNHEY and SMNVEV (reference sequence). Unmatched junction bases numbered 2, after V lost 5 bases and J lost 3 bases. CDR3: CASSGLAATDTQYF. CDR3 bases: TGTGCCAGCAGTGGACTAGCGGCAACAGATACGCAGTATTTT.